This TCR beta chain derives from a study of radiotherapy plus CTLA-4 blockade in lung cancer. Overall study: Disease control reached over 30%, with objective responses in under 20%. General study points: Alongside interferon-beta, early blood T cell clone dynamics were reportedly the best predictor of response. Blood saw expansion of tumor-derived TCR clones after radiotherapy plus ipilimumab.

Focal radiation plus CTLA-4 blockade with ipilimumab was administered to patients who had chemo-refractory metastatic non-small-cell lung cancer. A note on this clone: Its antigen remains unknown.

The assay was immunoSEQ multiplex PCR, and TCRdb's table has in-frame clones only and misses some. The sample yields around 120,000 clones, roughly 74% seen once. This specimen consisted of peripheral blood, obtained from a patient treated with radiotherapy plus ipilimumab. The TCR originated in a human donor with non-small cell lung cancer who had a partial response to radiotherapy plus ipilimumab.

DNA of the CDR3: TGTGCCAGTAGTTTACCGGGACTAGCGGTCTACAATGAGCAGTTCTTC. Protein: CASSLPGLAVYNEQFF. The gene calls are TRBV19 and TRBJ2-1; 11 positions match TRBD2. The CDR3 extends over 16 amino acids. Per the germline V gene, CDR1 is LNHDA and CDR2 is SQIVND (reference sequence). The junction had 6 bases not matched to a gene; V was cut back by 5 bases and J by 3 bases. Filled out from reference TRBV19 and TRBJ2-1, the complete variable domain reads DGGITQSPKYLFRKEGQNVTLSCEQNLNHDAMYWYRQDPGQGLRLIYYSQIVNDFQKGDIAEGYSVSREKKESFPLTVTSAQKNPTAFYLCASSLPGLAVYNEQFFGPGTRLTVL.